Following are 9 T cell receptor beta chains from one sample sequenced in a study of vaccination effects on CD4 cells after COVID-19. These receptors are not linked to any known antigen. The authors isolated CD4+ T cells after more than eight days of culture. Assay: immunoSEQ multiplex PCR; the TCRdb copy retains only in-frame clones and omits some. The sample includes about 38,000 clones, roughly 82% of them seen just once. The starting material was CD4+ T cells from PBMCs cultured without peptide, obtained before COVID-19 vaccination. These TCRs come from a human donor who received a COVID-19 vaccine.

The CDR3 coding sequence is TGCGCCAGCAGCTTGGGGGGACCAGGGTCCACTGAAGCTTTCTTT. Protein sequence: CASSLGGPGSTEAFF. This chain joins TRBV5-1 and TRBJ1-1; a possible D gene is TRBD1 (5 bases). Germline V gene sequence: CDR1 SGHRS, CDR2 YFSETQ. V dropped 0 bases and J dropped 4 bases, with 13 bases sitting between them. The CDR3 length is 15 residues.

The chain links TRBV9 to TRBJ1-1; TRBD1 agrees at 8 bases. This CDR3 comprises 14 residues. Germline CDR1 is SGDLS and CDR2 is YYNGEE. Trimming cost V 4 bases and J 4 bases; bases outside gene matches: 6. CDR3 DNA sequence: TGTGCCAGCAGCCCCCGGACAGGGAGCACTGAAGCTTTCTTT. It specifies CASSPRTGSTEAFF.

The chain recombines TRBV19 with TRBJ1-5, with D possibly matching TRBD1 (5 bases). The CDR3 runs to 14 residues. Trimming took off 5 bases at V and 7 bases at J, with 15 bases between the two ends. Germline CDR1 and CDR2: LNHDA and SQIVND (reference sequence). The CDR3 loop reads CASSPSGTGQPQHF. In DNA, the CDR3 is TGTGCCAGTAGTCCTTCAGGGACGGGGCAGCCCCAGCATTTT.

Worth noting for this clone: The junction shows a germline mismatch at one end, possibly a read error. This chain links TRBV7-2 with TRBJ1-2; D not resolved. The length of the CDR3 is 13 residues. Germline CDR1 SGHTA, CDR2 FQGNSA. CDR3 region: CASSVAGNYGYTF. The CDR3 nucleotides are TGTGCCAGCAGCGTAGCCGGTAACTATGGCTACACCTTC. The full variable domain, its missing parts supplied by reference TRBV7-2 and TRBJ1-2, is GAGVSQSPSNKVTEKGKDVELRCDPISGHTALYWYRQSLGQGLEFLIYFQGNSAPDKSGLPSDRFSAERTGGSVSTLTIQRTQQEDSAVYLCASSVAGNYGYTFGSGTRLTVV.

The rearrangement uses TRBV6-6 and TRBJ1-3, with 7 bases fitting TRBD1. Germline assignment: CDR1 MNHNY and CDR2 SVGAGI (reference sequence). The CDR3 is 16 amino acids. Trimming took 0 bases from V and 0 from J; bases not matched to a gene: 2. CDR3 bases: TGTGCCAGCAGTTACTCGAACAGGGGCTCTGGAAACACCATATATTTT. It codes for CASSYSNRGSGNTIYF.

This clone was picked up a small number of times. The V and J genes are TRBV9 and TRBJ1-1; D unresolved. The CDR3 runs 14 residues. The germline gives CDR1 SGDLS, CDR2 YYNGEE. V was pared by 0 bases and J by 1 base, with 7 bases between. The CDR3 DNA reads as TGTGCCAGCAGCGTAGATGGCTCGAACACTGAAGCTTTCTTT. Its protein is CASSVDGSNTEAFF.

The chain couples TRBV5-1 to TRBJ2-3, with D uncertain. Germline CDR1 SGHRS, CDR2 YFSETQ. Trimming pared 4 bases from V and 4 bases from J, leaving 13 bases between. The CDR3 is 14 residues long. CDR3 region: CASSLTGLADTQYF. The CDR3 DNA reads TGCGCCAGCAGCCTGACGGGTTTGGCAGATACGCAGTATTTT.

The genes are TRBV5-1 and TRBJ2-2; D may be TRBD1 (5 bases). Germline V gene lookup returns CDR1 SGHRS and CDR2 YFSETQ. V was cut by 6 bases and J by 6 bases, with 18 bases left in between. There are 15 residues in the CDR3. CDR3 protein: CASMIRASFSGELFF. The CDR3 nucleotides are TGCGCCAGCATGATCAGGGCATCTTTTTCCGGGGAGCTGTTTTTT.

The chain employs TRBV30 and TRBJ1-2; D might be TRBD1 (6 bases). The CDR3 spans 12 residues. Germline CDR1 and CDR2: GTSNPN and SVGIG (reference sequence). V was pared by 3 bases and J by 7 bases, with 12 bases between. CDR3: CAWSQGKGGYTF. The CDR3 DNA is TGTGCCTGGAGCCAGGGGAAGGGTGGCTACACCTTC.